Listed below are T cell receptor beta chains from one sample, sequenced in a study of cytomegalovirus exposure and HLA in healthy donors. Clones were sequenced by immunoSEQ multiplex PCR, and TCRdb holds only the in-frame ones, with some missing. The sample lists over 150,000 clones, approximately 77% occurring once. The sample consisted of PBMCs. The receptors originated from a male donor in good health and CMV-seropositive. The CDR3 runs from the conserved cysteine through the conserved F or W. The listing skips clone size in some rows; elsewhere it reads once, few, many or a size class.

CDR3aa,j_gene,abundance,v_gene
CASSPDSTYGYTF,TRBJ1-2,NA,TRBV18
CASSLGDRVTGELFF,TRBJ2-2,NA,TRBV5-1
CASSIGGTEQFF,TRBJ2-1,once,TRBV19
CASSVGTDSNYGYTF,TRBJ1-2,NA,TRBV5-4
CASKIQASTDTQYF,TRBJ2-3,NA,TRBV6-4
CASSLGDRGTEAFF,TRBJ1-1,NA,TRBV5-4
CASSVGGYPDTQYF,TRBJ2-3,NA,TRBV9
CASSDSAGAFQAQHF,TRBJ1-5,NA,TRBV10-2
CASSQVPSAVNNEQFF,TRBJ2-1,NA,TRBV4-1
CASSYSWESGTEAFF,TRBJ1-1,few,TRBV6-5
CASSSTPSSGNTIYF,TRBJ1-3,NA,TRBV6-5
CARSFDRTRQQSPLHF,TRBJ1-6,once,TRBV5-3
CASSFRQGNTEAFF,TRBJ1-1,NA,TRBV5-1
CATSRVGGYGIAKNIQYF,TRBJ2-4,once,TRBV15
CASSLAQGVIAAGGAFF,TRBJ1-1,NA,TRBV7-8
CASSNLGAINEKLFF,TRBJ1-4,once,TRBV6-5
CASSRDSGGETQYF,TRBJ2-5,NA,TRBV2
CASSVTGDNTEAFF,TRBJ1-1,once,TRBV9
CASSSSRLAGSTDTQYF,TRBJ2-3,NA,TRBV11-2
CASSRLSLTNEKLFF,TRBJ1-4,NA,TRBV4-1
CASSQQGGYNSPLHF,TRBJ1-6,NA,TRBV7-3
CAPSGYTF,TRBJ1-2,NA,TRBV2
CASSSTPKNTEAFF,TRBJ1-1,NA,TRBV27
CASSLEPSGGTETQYF,TRBJ2-5,once,TRBV5-1
CASSFLPYAQTGNTGELFF,TRBJ2-2,NA,TRBV9
CASSMYGSGNTIYF,TRBJ1-3,NA,TRBV2
CAWSGLARDPKNIQYF,TRBJ2-4,NA,TRBV30
CASSTRPNGGPYEQYF,TRBJ2-7,NA,TRBV5-1
CASSQLEGGGGYEQYF,TRBJ2-7,NA,TRBV4-1
CASSRTGGTGELFF,TRBJ2-2,NA,TRBV5-6
CASSQSDRDLNTGELFF,TRBJ2-2,few,TRBV4-3
CSVAGGPSTEAFF,TRBJ1-1,NA,TRBV29-1
CAWTVGGNSEAFF,TRBJ1-1,NA,TRBV30
CASSQDYRQGGDRPQHF,TRBJ1-5,NA,TRBV4-2
CASSAGEWNSPLHF,TRBJ1-6,few,TRBV6-1
CASSQNGGENNEQFF,TRBJ2-1,few,TRBV4-3
CASSPRPGGYSGANVLTF,TRBJ2-6,NA,TRBV18
CAWSVRVNQPQHF,TRBJ1-5,NA,TRBV30
CASSPGTYQPQHF,TRBJ1-5,NA,TRBV6-5
CASSGTGGNYGYTF,TRBJ1-2,NA,TRBV2
CSVGGNRGAEAFF,TRBJ1-1,NA,TRBV29-1
CSGTETGNQETQYF,TRBJ2-5,NA,TRBV29-1
CASSQDDRFPGNTIYF,TRBJ1-3,once,TRBV4-3
CASSLFQAGNTIYF,TRBJ1-3,NA,TRBV5-6
CASSIIPGQGYEQYF,TRBJ2-7,NA,TRBV2
CASSADRAGNTIYF,TRBJ1-3,NA,TRBV7-9
CASSVAGAAVHEQYF,TRBJ2-7,NA,TRBV9
CAWSSSGYLNEQFF,TRBJ2-1,NA,TRBV30